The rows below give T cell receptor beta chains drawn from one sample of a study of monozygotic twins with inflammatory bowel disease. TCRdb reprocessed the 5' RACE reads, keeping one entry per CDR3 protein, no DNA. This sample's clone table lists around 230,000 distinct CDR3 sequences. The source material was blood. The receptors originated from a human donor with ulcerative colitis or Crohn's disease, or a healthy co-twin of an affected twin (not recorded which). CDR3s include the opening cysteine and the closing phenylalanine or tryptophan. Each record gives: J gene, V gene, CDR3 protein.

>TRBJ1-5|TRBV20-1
CSAREVQGPNQPQHF
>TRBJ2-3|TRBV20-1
CSAREGTGSDTQYF
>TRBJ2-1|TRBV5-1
CASSLVVAGEGDEQFF
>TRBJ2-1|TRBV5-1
CASSLQGYNEQFF
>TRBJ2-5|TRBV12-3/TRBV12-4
CASSLGTGSRETQYF
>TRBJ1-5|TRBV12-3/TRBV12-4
CASSSEPFSNQPQHF
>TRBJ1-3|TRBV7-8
CASSAADRGGNTIYF
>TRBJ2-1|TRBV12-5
CASVGGSGGAWEQFF
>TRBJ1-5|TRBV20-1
CSAELAGMASNQPQHF
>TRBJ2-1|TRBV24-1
CATSRDKYNEQFF
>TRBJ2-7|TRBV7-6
CASSLVPRDEQYF
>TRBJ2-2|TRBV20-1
CSAMEGQRGNTGELFF
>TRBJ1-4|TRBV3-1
CASSQDGATNEKLFF
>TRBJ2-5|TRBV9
CASSVADRGKGETQYF
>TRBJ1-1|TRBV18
CASKTEGNTEAFF
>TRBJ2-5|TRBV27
CASSRTSLQETEYF
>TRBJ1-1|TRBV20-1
CSAPFLSQGAEAFF
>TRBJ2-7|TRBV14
CASSLGLAASYEQYF
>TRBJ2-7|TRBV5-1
CASSDRTGAYLREQYF
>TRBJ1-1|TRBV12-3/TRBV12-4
CASTSGQGNTEAFF
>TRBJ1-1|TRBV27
CASSSPSGGTEAFF
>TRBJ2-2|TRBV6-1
CASSEERGNTGELFF
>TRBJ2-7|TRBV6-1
CASSHRAPYEQYF
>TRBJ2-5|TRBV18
CASSRASGQGETQYF
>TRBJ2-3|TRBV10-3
CAISEAGSDTQYF
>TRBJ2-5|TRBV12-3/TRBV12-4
CATSVGETQYF
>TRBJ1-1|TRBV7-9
CASSLPPTGNTEAFF
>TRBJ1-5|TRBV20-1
CSATEFSGNQPQHF
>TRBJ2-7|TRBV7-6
CASSPTGHGAEQYF
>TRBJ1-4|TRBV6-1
CASSETAATNEKLFF
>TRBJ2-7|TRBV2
CASSEVAGRGEQYF